The TCR beta chain under discussion was sequenced for a study of cytomegalovirus exposure and HLA in healthy donors (dated by TCRdb to about 2017). Study-wide context: An earlier analysis of approximately 640 of the donors reported approximately 300 Gb of sequence data and 117 million unique TCR beta sequences from about 180 million T cells. Approximately 330 gigabases of sequencing data and approximately 92 million unique TCR sequences made up an early release that covered some 640 HLA-typed donors. Of the roughly 400 genotyped donors, roughly 80% were placed in the genetic ancestry cluster associated with self-reported Caucasian donors. The study aimed to test whether cataloging public T cell receptors could reveal signatures of past pathogen exposure. Using immunosequencing, the study profiled T cell repertoires from 500 to 800 subjects and related those repertoires to cytomegalovirus serostatus. In addition to the first cohort of 650 to 800 subjects, a separate validation cohort of under 150 different subjects was used. To predict cytomegalovirus infection status, the study brought together high-throughput TCR immunosequencing, statistical association of individual TCRs with disease status, and machine learning. In a later analysis, previously published TCR beta repertoires from some 640 donors were re-analyzed and high-resolution HLA genotyping was added so that TCR occurrence patterns could be studied. Rather than drawing on any new phenotypic data, the later analysis identified candidate immune exposures from TCR beta sequences and the way those sequences occurred across donors. An earlier analysis of 587 of the donors used high-throughput TCR beta sequencing to judge whether each TCR beta V gene segment behaved as functional or pseudogenic. Donor age, sex, ethnicity and CMV serostatus were compiled together with the repertoire data. Genome-wide SNP genotypes for about 55% of the 666 donors were used in a later genetic analysis, which treated that subset as a discovery cohort. All discovery cohort repertoires had been generated on a single sequencing platform. HLA typing included class I and class II loci at four-digit resolution. The number of donors typed differed by locus, with 629-630 for A, B, C, DRB1 and DQB1, around 500 for DQA1, approximately 580 for DPA1, and some 470 for DPB1. Four to six DR-DQ haplotypes were handled as single units for association and clustering because linkage in the cohort was strong. Among a few hundred genotyped donors of the cohort, an average of about 240,000 unique TCR beta nucleotide sequences were sequenced per donor, roughly 20% of them non-productive. Points the paper makes about the study in general: In a later analysis, the rate of TCR association differed among HLA loci, with DRB1 alleles having the most associated TCRs and HLA-C alleles having the fewest. Only TCR beta chains were sequenced in this cohort, and the absence of alpha or paired-chain data limited detectable features. The presence/absence analyses assumed that sequencing depth was roughly uniform across donors, and that assumption may not be true. Because some donors lacked HLA typing at each locus, the association tests relied only on the typed subset. The earlier analysis of approximately 590 of the donors excluded 15 to 20 rarely observed V segments, including chromosome 9 orphons, because counts were too low. When HLA alleles, especially DR and DQ, strongly co-occurred, TCR associations were difficult to assign to individual alleles. A few of the identified cytomegalovirus-associated TCR beta chains were confirmed in vitro to be specific for cytomegalovirus antigens. A later analysis reported that several top co-occurrence clusters appeared linked to parvovirus B19, influenza, CMV and Epstein-Barr virus. In a later analysis, HLA-associated TCR beta chains were found to be more clonally expanded and to have lower generation probabilities than equally common non-associated chains. The only immune exposure information available for the cohort was CMV serostatus. Broadly in line with IMGT annotations, most TCR beta V segments showed up in productive rearrangements about 87% or about 30% of the time in an earlier analysis of 450 to 750 of the donors. A later analysis found that most CMV-associated TCR beta chains appeared HLA-restricted, with HLA associations seemingly driven largely by CMV exposure. In both the original and validation cohorts, the classifier was reported to diagnose cytomegalovirus status with high specificity and sensitivity. A total of about 180 TCR beta chains were listed by the study as associated with cytomegalovirus. A later genetic analysis reported fewer N-insertions in productive TCRs among donors in an Asian-associated ancestry cluster than the roughly 650-donor mean. The authors suggested that the approach could potentially be extended to other disease states and immunological phenotypes. A group of highly shared sequence variants was considered likely to be a technical artifact of the sequencing pipeline. Correlated functional status among segregating V segments might be attributable to linkage disequilibrium, but an unknown experimental factor could not be ruled out. A later genetic analysis associated a missense DCLRE1C variant with V-gene and J-gene trimming of TCR beta chains, and an independent cohort replicated the association. While some public TCRs were present in many individuals, most TCR sequences turned up only very rarely across donors. A further reported finding was that TCR beta sequences accurately predicted the HLA-A and HLA-B alleles for most subjects in the first cohort. Specific HLA alleles were associated with 16,951 TCR beta sequences at a false discovery rate of 0.05 in a later analysis.

About this clone: No antigen is known for it. No base quality information exists; no much larger clone differs at one position.

The cohort consisted of approximately 670 healthy bone marrow donors. Cohort members were all nominally healthy when sampled, although unrecorded immune exposures were likely present. The donor was CMV seropositive and was included in the group of 290 or so seropositive cohort members. Each donor provided a peripheral blood sample, and peripheral blood mononuclear cells were used for TCR beta sequencing. Genomic DNA was extracted from the blood cell samples with the Qiagen DNeasy Blood Extraction Kit. Receptors were amplified or captured by the immunoSEQ multiplex PCR assay. The multiplex PCR relied on a mix of 60 forward primers for TCR Vbeta segments and 13 reverse primers for TCR Jbeta segments. The CDR3 region of rearranged TCR beta genes was amplified from genomic DNA by a multiplex PCR assay. Amplified TCR beta libraries were sequenced as 87-base-pair reads on the Illumina HiSeq System. The original pipeline was this. A later analysis counted approximately 74 million unique TCR beta chains across the 700 or so repertoires, and 10 million to 11 million of these chains were shared by at least two donors. A nearest-neighbor algorithm error-corrected the raw reads and collapsed the reads into unique sequences, merging closely related sequences to remove PCR and sequencing errors. CDR3 sequences were aligned to IMGT reference sequences to assign V, D and J gene segments. For a sequence to be retained, a match of at least six nucleotides was required to both a V gene segment and a J gene segment. Rearrangements were classified as productive when the CDR3 lacked stop codons and remained in frame with V and J, and all other rearrangements were classified as non-productive. CDR3 was defined according to IMGT convention as the region running from the second conserved V-encoded cysteine to the conserved J-encoded phenylalanine. The earlier analysis of about 610 of the donors excluded any sequence lacking an unambiguous match to a single V gene segment. In an earlier analysis of around 600 of the donors, V segments were called functional above 56.7% productive rearrangements and were called segregating when the between-donor standard deviation exceeded 5%. A statistical classification framework was built for diagnosing cytomegalovirus status from the catalog of TCR beta chain sequences. V and J gene assignment, in a later analysis, came from comparing TCR nucleotide sequences with IMGT/GENE-DB human TR gene sequences. A later analysis assigned CDR3 sequences and most-parsimonious VDJ recombination scenarios with the TCRdist pipeline. In a later analysis, every TCR beta chain was defined by the combination of its CDR3 amino acid sequence and its V-gene family, and reads without a unique V-gene family were dropped. As a way to deal with suspected cross-contamination and a sequencing artifact, a later analysis dropped over 550 nucleotide sequences that were highly shared and had low generation probability. For each public chain, a later analysis derived a clonal expansion index from normalized ranks of inferred template counts within each repertoire. A later analysis computed generation probabilities with a VDJ recombination model fitted to out-of-frame rearrangements, and checked the results against IGoR. Hypergeometric tests were used in a later analysis to score TCR-TCR, TCR-HLA and TCR-CMV co-occurrence, with a repertoire-size bias correction applied to the TCR pairs. False discovery rates were estimated in a later analysis by permuting HLA or CMV assignments 20 times. In a later analysis, co-occurring TCRs were grouped using DBSCAN, and TCRdist sequence similarity was added for clustering within HLA-allele-positive subsets. Repertoires with fewer than 30,000 or more than 120,000 public chains were left out of co-occurrence clustering, as were five repertoires with anomalous nucleotide sharing. The clones in this table, taken by TCRdb from immuneACCESS, are in-frame only. Not every clone is retained; where verified, under half of the shortfall comes from an unresolved V gene, and the cause of the rest is unknown. The DNA was the basis for D and trimming; V, J and clone size are from that table. The sample table lists about 190,000 clones, around 75% of them with a count of one. The top ten hold 6.3% of the sample.

The sequenced material came from PBMCs. The sequence was obtained from a man in his forties or fifties in good health and CMV-seropositive.

The CDR3 loop reads CATSRAGINYGYTF. The nucleotide sequence is given as TGTGCCACCAGCAGAGCCGGGATTAACTATGGCTACACCTTC. This chain joins TRBV15 to TRBJ1-2; the D gene cannot be named for sure. CDR1 is given as LNHNV and CDR2 as YYDKDF, both from the germline V gene (reference sequence). From the cysteine through the phenylalanine, the CDR3 covers 14 amino acids. The DNA shown is the 42-base CDR3, in frame from base 1. The trim is 1 base for V and 1 base for J, with a gap of 7 bases between the germline ends.